The clone carrying this TCR beta chain has only one observation. The sample belongs to a study of blood T cell repertoires in COVID-19. Study-level background: The origin of the acute and convalescent COVID-19 samples was the United States, Italy and Spain. Nucleic acid was either cDNA or gDNA, and it came from T cells, B-cell-depleted T cells, or PBMCs.

Original methodology: Researchers report that nucleated cell counts were estimated from reference gene primer amplification. Sequencing was performed with immunoSEQ multiplex PCR; in TCRdb, only in-frame clones are kept and a portion is missing. V and J calls and clone size are copied from that table; D and trimming were computed from the DNA. The sample has tens of thousands of clones; approximately 84% are singletons. V lost 3 bases, J lost 0 bases, and 9 bases lay in between. Per the germline V gene, CDR1 is LNHDA and CDR2 is SQIVND (reference sequence). The CDR3 is 15 amino acids. The rearrangement links TRBV19 to TRBJ2-1; D remains unclear. The sequenced material came from peripheral blood. This sequence was found in a man between 65 and 80 years old with acute or convalescent COVID-19. The CDR3 loop is CASSMSPSSYNEQFF. CDR3 in DNA: TGTGCCAGTAGTATGTCGCCTAGCTCCTACAATGAGCAGTTCTTC.